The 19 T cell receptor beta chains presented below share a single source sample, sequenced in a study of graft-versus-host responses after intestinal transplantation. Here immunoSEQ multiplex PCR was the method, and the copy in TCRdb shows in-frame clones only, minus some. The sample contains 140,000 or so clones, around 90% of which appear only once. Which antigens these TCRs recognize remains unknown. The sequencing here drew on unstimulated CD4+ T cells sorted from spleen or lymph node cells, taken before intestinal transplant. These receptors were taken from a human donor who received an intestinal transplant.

CDR3 DNA sequence: TGCGCCAGCAGTGGTAGACAGACGGAGACCCAGTACTTC. The encoded protein is CASSGRQTETQYF. V and J are TRBV10-1 and TRBJ2-5; D may be TRBD1 (5 bases). The CDR3 runs 13 residues. V was cut by 4 bases and J by 5 bases, with 11 bases left in between. Per germline, CDR1 WNHNN and CDR2 SYGVQD (reference sequence).

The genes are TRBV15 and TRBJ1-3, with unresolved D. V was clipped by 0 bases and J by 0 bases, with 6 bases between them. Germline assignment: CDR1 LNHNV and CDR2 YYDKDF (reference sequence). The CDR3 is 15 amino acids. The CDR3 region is CATSRDMGSGNTIYF. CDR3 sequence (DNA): TGTGCCACCAGCAGAGATATGGGCTCTGGAAACACCATATATTTT.

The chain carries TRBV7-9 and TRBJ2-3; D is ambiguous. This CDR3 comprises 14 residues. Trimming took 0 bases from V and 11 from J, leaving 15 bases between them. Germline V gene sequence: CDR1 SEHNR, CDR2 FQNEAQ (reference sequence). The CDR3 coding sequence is TGTGCCAGCAGCTTAGCGGTGGGGTTTGATGAGCAGTATTTT. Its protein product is CASSLAVGFDEQYF.

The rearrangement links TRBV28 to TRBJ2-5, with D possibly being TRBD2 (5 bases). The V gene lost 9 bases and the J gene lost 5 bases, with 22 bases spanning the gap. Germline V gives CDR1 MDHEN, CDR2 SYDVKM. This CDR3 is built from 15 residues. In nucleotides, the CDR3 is TGTGCCAGTAAAAAACTAGGGTCTGGGAAGGAGACCCAGTACTTC. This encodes CASKKLGSGKETQYF.

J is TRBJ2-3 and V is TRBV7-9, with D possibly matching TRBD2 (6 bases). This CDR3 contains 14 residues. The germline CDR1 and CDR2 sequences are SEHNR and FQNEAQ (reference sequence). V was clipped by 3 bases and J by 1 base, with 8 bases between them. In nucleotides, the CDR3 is TGTGCCAGCAGCTTCGGGACTGGCACAGATACGCAGTATTTT. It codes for CASSFGTGTDTQYF.

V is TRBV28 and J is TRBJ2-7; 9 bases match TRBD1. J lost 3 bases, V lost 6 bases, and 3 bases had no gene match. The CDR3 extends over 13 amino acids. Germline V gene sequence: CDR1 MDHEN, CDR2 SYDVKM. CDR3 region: CASRGQGFYEQYF. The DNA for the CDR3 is TGTGCCAGCAGGGGACAGGGTTTCTACGAGCAGTACTTC.

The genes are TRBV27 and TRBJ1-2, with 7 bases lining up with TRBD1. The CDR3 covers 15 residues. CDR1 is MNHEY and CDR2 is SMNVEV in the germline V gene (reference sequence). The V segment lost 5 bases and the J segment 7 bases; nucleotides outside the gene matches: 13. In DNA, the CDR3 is TGTGCCAGCAGTCCTACCTTTACAGGGGTCCGTGGCTACACCTTC. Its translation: CASSPTFTGVRGYTF.

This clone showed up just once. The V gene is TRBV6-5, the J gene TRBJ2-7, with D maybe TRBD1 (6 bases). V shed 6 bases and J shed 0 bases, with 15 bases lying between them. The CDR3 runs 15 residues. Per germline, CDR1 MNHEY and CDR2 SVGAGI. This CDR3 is CASSGARDTSYEQYF. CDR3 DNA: TGTGCCAGCAGCGGTGCCCGGGACACCTCCTACGAGCAGTACTTC.

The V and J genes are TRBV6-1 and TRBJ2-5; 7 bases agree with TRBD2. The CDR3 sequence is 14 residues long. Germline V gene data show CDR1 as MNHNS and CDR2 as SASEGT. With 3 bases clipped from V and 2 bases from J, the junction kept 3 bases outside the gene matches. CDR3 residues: CASSDQGGQETQYF. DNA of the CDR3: TGTGCCAGCAGTGATCAGGGAGGGCAAGAGACCCAGTACTTC.

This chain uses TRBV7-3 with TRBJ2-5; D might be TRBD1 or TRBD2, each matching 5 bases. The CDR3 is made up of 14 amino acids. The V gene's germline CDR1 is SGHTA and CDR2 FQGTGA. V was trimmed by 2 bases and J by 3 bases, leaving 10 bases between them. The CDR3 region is CASSLGGAEETQYF. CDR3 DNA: TGTGCCAGCAGCTTAGGGGGTGCGGAAGAGACCCAGTACTTC.

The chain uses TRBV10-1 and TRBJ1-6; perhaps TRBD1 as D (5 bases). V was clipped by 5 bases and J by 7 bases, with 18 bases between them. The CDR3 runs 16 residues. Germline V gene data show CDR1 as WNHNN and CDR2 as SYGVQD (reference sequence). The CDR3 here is CASSKTHRNRNSPLHF. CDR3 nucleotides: TGCGCCAGCAGTAAAACACACAGGAACAGAAATTCACCCCTCCACTTT.

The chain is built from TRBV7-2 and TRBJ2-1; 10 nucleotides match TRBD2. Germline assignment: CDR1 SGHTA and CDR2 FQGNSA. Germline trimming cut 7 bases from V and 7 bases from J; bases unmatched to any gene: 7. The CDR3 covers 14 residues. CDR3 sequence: CASTPGLAFNEQFF. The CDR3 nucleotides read TGTGCCAGCACCCCGGGACTAGCGTTTAATGAGCAGTTCTTC.

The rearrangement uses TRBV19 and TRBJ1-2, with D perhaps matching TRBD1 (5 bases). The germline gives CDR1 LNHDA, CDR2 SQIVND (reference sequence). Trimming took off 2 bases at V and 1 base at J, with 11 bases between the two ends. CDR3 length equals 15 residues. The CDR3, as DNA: TGTGCCAGTAGTATATCCGGGGGATTTAACTATGGCTACACCTTC. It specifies CASSISGGFNYGYTF.

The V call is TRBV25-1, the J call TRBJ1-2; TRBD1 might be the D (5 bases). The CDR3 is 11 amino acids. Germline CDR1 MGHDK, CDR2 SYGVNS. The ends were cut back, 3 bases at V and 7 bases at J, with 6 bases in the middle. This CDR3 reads CASSDRAGYTF. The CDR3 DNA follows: TGTGCCAGCAGTGACAGGGCTGGCTACACCTTC.

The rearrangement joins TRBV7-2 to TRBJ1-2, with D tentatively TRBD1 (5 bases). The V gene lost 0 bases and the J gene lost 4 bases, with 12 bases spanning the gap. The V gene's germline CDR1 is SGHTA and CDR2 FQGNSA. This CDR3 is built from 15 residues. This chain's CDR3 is CASSLAGDLGYGYTF. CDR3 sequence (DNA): TGTGCCAGCAGCTTAGCGGGGGATTTGGGCTATGGCTACACCTTC.

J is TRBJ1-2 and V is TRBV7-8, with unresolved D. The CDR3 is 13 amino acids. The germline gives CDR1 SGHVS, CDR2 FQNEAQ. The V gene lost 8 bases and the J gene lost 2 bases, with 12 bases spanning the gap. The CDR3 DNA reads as TGTGCCAGCGCCTGGACGGAAAACTATGGCTACACCTTC. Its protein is CASAWTENYGYTF.

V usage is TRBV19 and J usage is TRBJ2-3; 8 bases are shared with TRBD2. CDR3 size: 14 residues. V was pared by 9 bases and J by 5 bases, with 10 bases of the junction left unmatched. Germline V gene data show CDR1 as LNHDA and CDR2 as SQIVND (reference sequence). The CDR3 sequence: CASQVSGRGDTQYF. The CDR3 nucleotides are TGTGCCAGCCAGGTGAGCGGGAGAGGAGATACGCAGTATTTT.

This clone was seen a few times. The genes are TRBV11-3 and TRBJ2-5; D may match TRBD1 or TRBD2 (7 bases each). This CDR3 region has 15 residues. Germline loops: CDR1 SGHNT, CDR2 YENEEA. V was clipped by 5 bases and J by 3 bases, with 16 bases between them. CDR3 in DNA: TGTGCCAGCAGCCCAGGGGGGCTAGCGGAAGAGACCCAGTACTTC. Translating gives CASSPGGLAEETQYF.

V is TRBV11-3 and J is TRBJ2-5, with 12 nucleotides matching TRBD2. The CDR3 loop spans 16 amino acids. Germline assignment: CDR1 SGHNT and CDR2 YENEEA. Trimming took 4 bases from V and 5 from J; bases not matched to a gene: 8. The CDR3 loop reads CASSSGLAGLGETQYF. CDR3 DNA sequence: TGTGCCAGCAGCTCGGGACTAGCGGGTCTGGGGGAGACCCAGTACTTC.